This is a list of T cell receptor beta chains from one sample in a study of cytomegalovirus exposure and HLA in healthy donors. The protocol was immunoSEQ multiplex PCR, while the TCRdb copy is restricted to in-frame clones and leaves out a portion. The sample table sets out some 200,000 clones. Sequenced: PBMCs. The receptors originated from a boy aged 10-17 years in good health and CMV-seronegative. Both conserved end residues are part of each CDR3. Fields, in order: CDR3 protein, D gene, V gene, J gene. D genes are given only for firm matches.

CASSQDWGQNQPQHF	TRBD1	TRBV4-1	TRBJ1-5
CASSFSGAGRRETQYF	TRBD2	TRBV5-1	TRBJ2-5
CASSLDRGSNEQYF	TRBD1	TRBV27	TRBJ2-7
CASSLSGGADTQYF	TRBD2	TRBV11-3	TRBJ2-3
CASSQDWGGAVAREQFF	.	TRBV4-1	TRBJ2-1
CAINRGQLEGSPLHF	TRBD1	TRBV28	TRBJ1-6
CASSYSRPAQETQYF	.	TRBV6-5	TRBJ2-5
CASSPQTGTHEAFF	.	TRBV18	TRBJ1-1
CASSPGDSYEQYF	.	TRBV19	TRBJ2-7
CASSYSGQMNEKLFF	TRBD1	TRBV6-5	TRBJ1-4
CASSWGANTGELFF	.	TRBV4-2	TRBJ2-2
CASSMGPLSSYNEQFF	.	TRBV19	TRBJ2-1
CASSPGPGQGVTYGYTF	TRBD1	TRBV4-1	TRBJ1-2
CASSVESRGNTIYF	.	TRBV9	TRBJ1-3
CASSWGGQETQYF	TRBD2	TRBV7-6	TRBJ2-5
CASGGTPYSYEQYF	.	TRBV6-6	TRBJ2-7
CASSLGGGARETQYF	TRBD2	TRBV5-1	TRBJ2-5
CASTEIQGGVRTEAFF	.	TRBV5-1	TRBJ1-1
CASTSGGGTIYF	.	TRBV2	TRBJ1-3
CASGIRGNEQYF	.	TRBV6-5	TRBJ2-7
CASSFNREGNYGYTF	.	TRBV5-8	TRBJ1-2
CASSLSGRAGELFF	.	TRBV27	TRBJ2-2
CSAVENYGYTF	.	TRBV20-1	TRBJ1-2
CSVGQGSTDTQYF	TRBD1	TRBV29-1	TRBJ2-3
CASRTGIGKTDTQYF	TRBD1	TRBV4-1	TRBJ2-3
CASRLRAGGFGETQYF	TRBD2	TRBV11-2	TRBJ2-5
CASSQYISGNTIYF	.	TRBV4-1	TRBJ1-3
CASGQTNYEQYF	.	TRBV6-1	TRBJ2-7
CASSLRTYEQYF	.	TRBV14	TRBJ2-7
CASSWDRVTDTQYF	TRBD1	TRBV6-6	TRBJ2-3
CASSVKGGRNTEAFF	.	TRBV19	TRBJ1-1
CASSFSSGTGVYEQYF	TRBD1	TRBV7-6	TRBJ2-7
CASSFRSGVRETQYF	.	TRBV7-8	TRBJ2-5
CASSWGQGSGELFF	TRBD1	TRBV28	TRBJ2-2
CASSERANNEQFF	.	TRBV6-4	TRBJ2-1
CASSQDRSGDSPLHF	.	TRBV4-2	TRBJ1-6
CATSSGTENEKLFF	TRBD1	TRBV15	TRBJ1-4
CAGRNLTGGHYGYTF	.	TRBV6-1	TRBJ1-2
CASSQGGFQLGETGELFF	.	TRBV14	TRBJ2-2
CASSLSYAEPFSSYNSPLHF	.	TRBV5-8	TRBJ1-6
CASLYVGGADATEQYF	TRBD2	TRBV2	TRBJ2-7